This T cell receptor beta chain was recorded in a study of blood T cell repertoires in COVID-19. TCRdb's copy holds only in-frame clones and misses some; the assay was immunoSEQ multiplex PCR. The top ten clones hold 9.5% to 12% of a sample with under 300,000 clones, 70% to 90% of them seen once. Germline assignment: CDR1 MGHRA and CDR2 YSYEKL. This CDR3 comprises 17 residues. Losses at the gene ends were 6 bases for V and 7 bases for J; bases not matched to a gene: 18. Sequencing was done on a sample of peripheral blood. The TCR sequence derives from a woman in her 70s with acute or convalescent COVID-19. This rearrangement joins TRBV4-1 to TRBJ1-5; 7 bases line up with TRBD1. CDR3 bases: TGCGCCAGCAGATGTAAAAAAGTGGACAGGCATTACCAGCCCCAGCATTTT. It yields the protein CASRCKKVDRHYQPQHF.